Listed below are T cell receptor beta chains from one sample, sequenced in a study of long-term antiretroviral therapy in people with HIV. Sequencing used immunoSEQ multiplex PCR; TCRdb keeps in-frame clones, though not all of them. The sample yields tens of thousands of clones, roughly 87% seen once. The source was unsorted PBMCs, collected 1 year after starting antiretroviral therapy. The receptors come from a man between 18 and 29 years old with HIV. Both conserved end residues are part of each CDR3. The D gene is left open where the match is weak. For some rows the clone size is stated as once, few or many, or as a class when expanded; others skip it.

CDR3nt | CDR3aa | len | abundance | d_gene | j_gene | v_gene
TGTGCCAGCACCCTCGGGGCCTCGAACACTGAAGCTTTCTTT | CASTLGASNTEAFF | 14 | . | . | TRBJ1-1 | TRBV6-5
TGTGCCAGCAGCTTTAAGTCAGGGGGTAGCTACGAGCAGTACTTC | CASSFKSGGSYEQYF | 15 | . | TRBD1 | TRBJ2-7 | TRBV7-9
TGTGCCAGCTCATCCGTAATCTCTGGAAACACCATATATTTT | CASSSVISGNTIYF | 14 | . | . | TRBJ1-3 | TRBV18
TGTGCCAGCAGCTTAGCTGGATCTAACTATGGCTACACCTTC | CASSLAGSNYGYTF | 14 | . | . | TRBJ1-2 | TRBV11-2
TGTGCCAGCAGCGACTCCGTCCCTGGAAACACCATATATTTT | CASSDSVPGNTIYF | 14 | once | . | TRBJ1-3 | TRBV6-6
TGCAGCGTTGCTCACCGAACAATAGAGCAGTTCTTC | CSVAHRTIEQFF | 12 | . | . | TRBJ2-1 | TRBV29-1
TGTGCCAGCAGCTTAGGGGAGAGGGGGTCTGGAAACACCATATATTTT | CASSLGERGSGNTIYF | 16 | . | . | TRBJ1-3 | TRBV7-2
TGTGCCAGCAGCTTACCTAGCGCCTCCTACGAGCAGTACTTC | CASSLPSASYEQYF | 14 | . | . | TRBJ2-7 | TRBV7-2
TGTGCCAGCAGCCGATTGACTAGCGCCTACGAGCAGTACTTC | CASSRLTSAYEQYF | 14 | . | TRBD2 | TRBJ2-7 | TRBV28
TGTGCCAGCAGCCCCAAGCGGGGCTCCTACGAGCAGTACTTC | CASSPKRGSYEQYF | 14 | few | TRBD2 | TRBJ2-7 | TRBV11-3
TGTGCCAGCTCACCTACCTTGTTGAGGGAGGGAAACACCGGGGAGCTGTTTTTT | CASSPTLLREGNTGELFF | 18 | . | TRBD2 | TRBJ2-2 | TRBV18